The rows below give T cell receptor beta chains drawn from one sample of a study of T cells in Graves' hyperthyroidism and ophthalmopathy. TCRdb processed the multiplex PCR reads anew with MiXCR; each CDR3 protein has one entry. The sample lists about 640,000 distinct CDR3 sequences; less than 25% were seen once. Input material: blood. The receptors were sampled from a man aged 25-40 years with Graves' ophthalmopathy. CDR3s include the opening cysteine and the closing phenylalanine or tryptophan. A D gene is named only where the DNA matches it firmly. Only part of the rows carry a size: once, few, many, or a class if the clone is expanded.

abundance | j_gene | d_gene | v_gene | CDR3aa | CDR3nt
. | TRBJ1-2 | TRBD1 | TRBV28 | CASSSRTGGGHGYTF | TGTGCCAGCAGTTCCCGGACAGGGGGCGGCCATGGCTACACCTTC
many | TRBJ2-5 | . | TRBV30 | CAWSHGSFQETQYF | TGTGCCTGGAGCCACGGGTCGTTCCAAGAGACCCAGTACTTC
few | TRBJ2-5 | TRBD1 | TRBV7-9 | CASSLVAGQGQTQYF | TGTGCCAGCAGCTTAGTAGCAGGACAGGGACAGACCCAGTACTTC
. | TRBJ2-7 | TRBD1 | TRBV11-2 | CASSLRGQGGYEQYF | TGTGCCAGCAGCTTGAGGGGACAGGGAGGGTACGAGCAGTACTTC
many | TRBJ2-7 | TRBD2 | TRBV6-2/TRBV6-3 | CASSTSTSGAPYEQYF | TGTGCCAGCAGTACATCGACTAGCGGGGCCCCCTACGAGCAGTACTTC
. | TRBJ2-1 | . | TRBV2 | CASTPGYTYNEQFF | TGTGCCAGCACCCCAGGGTACACCTACAATGAGCAGTTCTTC
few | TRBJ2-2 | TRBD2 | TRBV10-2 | CASSDWAGAGGELFF | TGCGCCAGCAGTGATTGGGCGGGAGCCGGCGGGGAGCTGTTTTTT
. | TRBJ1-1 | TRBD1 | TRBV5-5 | CASKEGAGLGTEAFF | TGTGCCAGCAAGGAGGGGGCAGGGTTGGGCACTGAAGCTTTCTTT
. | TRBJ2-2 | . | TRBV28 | CASSLPSTGELFF | TGTGCCAGCAGTTTACCCTCCACCGGGGAGCTGTTTTTT
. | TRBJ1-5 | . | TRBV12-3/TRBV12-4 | CASSLIGTPERPQHF | TGTGCCAGCAGTTTAATCGGCACACCAGAAAGGCCCCAGCATTTT
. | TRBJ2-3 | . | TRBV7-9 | CASSSGRAGDRDTQYF | TGTGCCAGCAGCTCCGGGCGGGCGGGTGACCGAGATACGCAGTATTTT